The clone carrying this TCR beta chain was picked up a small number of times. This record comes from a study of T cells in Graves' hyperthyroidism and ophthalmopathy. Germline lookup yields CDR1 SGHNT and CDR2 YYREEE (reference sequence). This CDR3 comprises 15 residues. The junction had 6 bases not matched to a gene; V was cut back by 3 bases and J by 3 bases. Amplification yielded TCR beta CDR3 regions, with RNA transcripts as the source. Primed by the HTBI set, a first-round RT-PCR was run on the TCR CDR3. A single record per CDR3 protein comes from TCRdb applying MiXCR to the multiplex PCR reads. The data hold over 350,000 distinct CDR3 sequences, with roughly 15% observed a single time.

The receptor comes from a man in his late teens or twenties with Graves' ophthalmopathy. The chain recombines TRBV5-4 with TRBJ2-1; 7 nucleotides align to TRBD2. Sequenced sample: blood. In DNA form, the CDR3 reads TGTGCCAGCAGCTCTCTGACGGGGGGCTACAATGAGCAGTTCTTC. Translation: CASSSLTGGYNEQFF.